This TCR beta chain was retrieved from a study of OX40 agonist ivuxolimab in advanced cancers. Some clones are missing from TCRdb's copy, which holds only in-frame ones; the method was immunoSEQ multiplex PCR. The repertoire holds some 15,000 clones, with about 90% as singletons. The CDR3 loop spans 14 amino acids. CDR1 and CDR2 (germline): SQVTM, ANQGSEA. About this clone: The junction shows a germline mismatch at one end, possibly a read error.

The rearrangement joins TRBV29-1 to TRBJ2-2; unclear D gene. The source material was CD4+ or CD8+ T cells sorted from blood, sampled in a trial of the OX40 agonist ivuxolimab. The receptor was isolated from an adult with an advanced solid tumor such as melanoma, head and neck, liver or kidney cancer. CDR3 in DNA: TGCAGCGTTGTTCTGAAAGGGAACCCCGGGGAGCTGTTTTTT. This gives the protein CSVVLKGNPGELFF.